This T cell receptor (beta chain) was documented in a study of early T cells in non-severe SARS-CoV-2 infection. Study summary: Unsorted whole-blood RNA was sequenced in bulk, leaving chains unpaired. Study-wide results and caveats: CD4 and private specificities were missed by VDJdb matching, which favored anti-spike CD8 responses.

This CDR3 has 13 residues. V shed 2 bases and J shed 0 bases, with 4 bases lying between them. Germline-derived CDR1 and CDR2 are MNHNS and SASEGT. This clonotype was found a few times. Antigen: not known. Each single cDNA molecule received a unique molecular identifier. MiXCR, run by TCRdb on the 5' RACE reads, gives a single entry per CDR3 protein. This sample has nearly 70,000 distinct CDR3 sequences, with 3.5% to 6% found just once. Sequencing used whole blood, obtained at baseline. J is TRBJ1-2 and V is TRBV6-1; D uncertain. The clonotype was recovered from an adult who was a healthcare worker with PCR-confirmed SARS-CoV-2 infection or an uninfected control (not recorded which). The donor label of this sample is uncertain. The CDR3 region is CASSESSNYGYTF. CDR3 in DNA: TGTGCCAGCAGTGAAAGCTCTAACTATGGCTACACCTTC.